The sequence of this TCR beta chain was determined in a study of blood T cells in healthy people across ages. The CDR3 extends over 14 amino acids. V lost 4 bases and J lost 8; bases outside the gene matches: 7. The germline V gene has CDR1 MNHEY and CDR2 SMNVEV (reference sequence). Extractions gave at least 5 micrograms of total RNA per sample. Primed by a sample-barcoded 5' primer and a J-beta primer mix, a second PCR proceeded for about 6 to 11 cycles. The template-switch adaptor was a 5' adaptor with 12 random nucleotides. It tagged each cDNA molecule. Via MiXCR, TCRdb re-called the 5' RACE reads, giving one row per CDR3 protein. The table includes about 400,000 distinct CDR3 sequences, 45% to 60% detected once.

The sequence was obtained from a man aged 55 to 69 in good health. The V gene is TRBV27, the J gene TRBJ2-1; TRBD2 matches at 8 bases. Sequenced: blood. This CDR3 is CASSYRLAWDEQFF. The CDR3 region has the DNA TGTGCCAGCAGTTATAGACTAGCGTGGGATGAGCAGTTCTTC.